This T cell receptor beta chain was identified in a study of shared T cell receptors in the human thymus. Per germline, CDR1 ENHRY and CDR2 SYGVKD. The CDR3 extends over 15 amino acids. V gave up 0 bases and J gave up 1 base, with 9 bases separating them. Clones were sequenced by immunoSEQ multiplex PCR, and TCRdb holds only the in-frame ones, with some missing. The profile shows about 730,000 clones, roughly 85% of them singletons. The same data also went into a second study, on human thymus T cells. Per that study: The donors were infants in Finland with congenital heart defects, otherwise immunologically healthy. Thymic samples were excised during corrective heart operations. Thymic repertoires of unrelated individuals were reported in related research to overlap highly.

The J gene is TRBJ1-1, the V gene TRBV10-3; D is uncertain. This receptor was obtained from a girl less than two years old with a congenital heart defect. Specimen: thymocytes. The CDR3 loop reads CAISESLWANTEAFF. The CDR3 DNA is TGTGCCATCAGTGAGTCTCTTTGGGCGAACACTGAAGCTTTCTTT.